The sequence of this TCR beta chain was determined in a study of blood T cell repertoires in COVID-19. Germline trimming cut 3 bases from V and 5 bases from J; bases unmatched to any gene: 8. This CDR3 region has 16 residues. Looked up from germline, CDR1 is SGHNT and CDR2 is YYREEE (reference sequence). Libraries were prepared by immunoSEQ multiplex PCR; TCRdb keeps only in-frame clonotypes and omits some of them. The sample carries over 150,000 clones, around 83% recorded once. The chain joins TRBV5-4 to TRBJ1-6; TRBD1 matches 7 bases. This clonotype was sampled from a man between 50 and 59 years old with active or convalescent COVID-19. Sequencing was done on a sample of peripheral blood. CDR3 residues: CASSSMRDRDNSPLHF. The CDR3 nucleotides are TGTGCCAGCAGCTCGATGAGGGACAGAGATAATTCACCCCTCCACTTT.